Presented here are 3 T cell receptor beta chains from one specimen sequenced in a study of T cell responses to AZD1222 COVID-19 vaccine. Generated by immunoSEQ multiplex PCR, the TCRdb table keeps only in-frame clones and is missing some. This repertoire shows under 150,000 clones, under 95% found once; its top ten account for about 2.1%. The sample here was peripheral blood, taken on day 0 of AZD1222 vaccination. Receptor source: an adult in good health.

The chain couples TRBV29-1 to TRBJ2-2, with a weak D call TRBD2 (6 bases). The V and J ends lost 3 bases and 4 bases respectively, with 12 bases between them. The CDR3 covers 14 residues. The germline gives CDR1 SQVTM, CDR2 ANQGSEA. CDR3 nucleotide sequence: TGCAGCGTTGATGGGGGGATGGTCACCGGGGAGCTGTTTTTT. Protein sequence: CSVDGGMVTGELFF.

This chain connects TRBV19 to TRBJ1-2, with D tentatively TRBD1 (6 bases). The germline V gene has CDR1 LNHDA and CDR2 SQIVND (reference sequence). Trimming pared 6 bases from V and 4 bases from J, leaving 21 bases between. The CDR3 has 16 amino acids. The CDR3 DNA is TGTGCCAGTAGCAGCCCCGGGGACAAGAGGTTCTATGGCTACACCTTC. Residues: CASSSPGDKRFYGYTF.

A few counts support this clone. The rearrangement joins TRBV5-4 to TRBJ2-2, with D unclear. The germline V gene encodes CDR1 SGHNT and CDR2 YYREEE (reference sequence). Trimming pared 2 bases from V and 4 bases from J, leaving 6 bases between. CDR3 length: 13 amino acids. The CDR3 sequence is CASSLTSTGELFF. DNA for the CDR3: TGTGCCAGCAGCTTAACGTCCACCGGGGAGCTGTTTTTT.